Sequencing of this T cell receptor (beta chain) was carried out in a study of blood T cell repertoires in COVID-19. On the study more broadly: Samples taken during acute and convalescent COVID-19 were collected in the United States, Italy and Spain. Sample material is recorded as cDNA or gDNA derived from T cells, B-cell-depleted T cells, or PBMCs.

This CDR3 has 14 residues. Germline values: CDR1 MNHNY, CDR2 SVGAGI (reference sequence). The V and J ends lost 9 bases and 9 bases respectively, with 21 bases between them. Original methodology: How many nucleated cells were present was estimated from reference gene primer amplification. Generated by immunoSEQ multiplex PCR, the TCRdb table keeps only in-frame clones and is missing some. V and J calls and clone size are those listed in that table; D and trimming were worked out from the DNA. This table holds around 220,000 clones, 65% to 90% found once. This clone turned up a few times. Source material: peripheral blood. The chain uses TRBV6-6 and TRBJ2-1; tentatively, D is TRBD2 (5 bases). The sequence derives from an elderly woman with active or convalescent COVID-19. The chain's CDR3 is CASSSSGALGEQFF. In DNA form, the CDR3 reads TGTGCCAGTTCTTCAAGCGGAGCCCTCGGTGAGCAGTTCTTC.